The rows below give T cell receptor beta chains drawn from one sample of a study of T-cell reconstitution after alpha-beta-depleted transplantation in children. A single record per CDR3 protein comes from TCRdb applying MiXCR to the PCR reads. The sample holds about 270,000 distinct CDR3 sequences, around 9.6% seen once. Specimen: PBMCs from the stem cell graft donor, collected from the stem cell graft. The origin of the receptors is a human donor who donated a stem cell graft to a child with SCID. The CDR3 runs from the conserved cysteine through the conserved F or W. A D gene is named only where the DNA matches it firmly. Only part of the rows carry a size: once, few, many, or a class if the clone is expanded.

size: -; J: TRBJ2-7; length: 15; D: TRBD1; V: TRBV2; CDR3: CASSDPSGQGYEQYF; DNA: TGTGCCAGCAGTGATCCCTCGGGACAGGGCTACGAGCAGTACTTC
size: -; J: TRBJ2-7; length: 15; D: TRBD1; V: TRBV5-1; CDR3: CASSFSTGGSYEQYF; DNA: TGCGCCAGCAGCTTTTCAACAGGGGGCTCCTACGAGCAGTACTTC
size: -; J: TRBJ2-1; length: 18; D: -; V: TRBV6-5; CDR3: CASSYTAGGGSGYNEQFF; DNA: TGTGCCAGCAGTTACACGGCGGGTGGGGGGTCTGGCTACAATGAGCAGTTCTTC
size: -; J: TRBJ2-7; length: 14; D: -; V: TRBV2; CDR3: CASSEAPGMYEQYF; DNA: TGTGCCAGCAGTGAAGCGCCAGGGATGTACGAGCAGTACTTC
size: few; J: TRBJ2-1; length: 14; D: -; V: TRBV6-5; CDR3: CASSNGLGNNEQFF; DNA: TGTGCCAGCAGCAACGGACTTGGAAACAATGAGCAGTTCTTC
size: many; J: TRBJ1-1; length: 14; D: TRBD1; V: TRBV3-1; CDR3: CASSQRTGNTEAFF; DNA: TGTGCCAGCAGCCAGAGGACAGGGAACACTGAAGCTTTCTTT
size: -; J: TRBJ1-4; length: 18; D: -; V: TRBV20-1; CDR3: CSARDLYPVPGANEKLFF; DNA: TGCAGTGCTAGAGATCTCTACCCTGTCCCTGGAGCTAATGAAAAACTGTTTTTT
size: few; J: TRBJ1-1; length: 15; D: -; V: TRBV5-5; CDR3: CASSLGHEFNTEAFF; DNA: TGTGCCAGCAGCTTGGGACACGAATTTAACACTGAAGCTTTCTTT
size: -; J: TRBJ2-3; length: 10; D: -; V: TRBV29-1; CDR3: CSVYADTQYF; DNA: TGCAGCGTTTATGCAGATACGCAGTATTTT
size: few; J: TRBJ2-3; length: 14; D: -; V: TRBV18; CDR3: CASSPPAITDTQYF; DNA: TGTGCCAGCTCACCACCGGCTATCACAGATACGCAGTATTTT
size: -; J: TRBJ2-5; length: 14; D: TRBD1; V: TRBV20-1; CDR3: CSARDRGLKETQYF; DNA: TGCAGTGCTAGAGATAGGGGGCTAAAAGAGACCCAGTACTTC
size: -; J: TRBJ2-1; length: 12; D: -; V: TRBV7-2; CDR3: CASSFFRSEQFF; DNA: TGTGCCAGCAGCTTCTTCCGTTCTGAGCAGTTCTTC
size: -; J: TRBJ2-5; length: 13; D: TRBD2; V: TRBV20-1; CDR3: CSARTAGQETQYF; DNA: TGCAGTGCTAGAACAGCGGGGCAAGAGACCCAGTACTTC
size: many; J: TRBJ1-1; length: 17; D: -; V: TRBV7-2; CDR3: CASSPSGFSIMNTEAFF; DNA: TGTGCCAGCAGCCCTAGTGGATTTAGTATAATGAACACTGAAGCTTTCTTT
size: few; J: TRBJ2-7; length: 14; D: -; V: TRBV27; CDR3: CASSLEPGLGEQYF; DNA: TGTGCCAGCAGTTTAGAGCCAGGGCTGGGGGAGCAGTACTTC
size: -; J: TRBJ2-4; length: 16; D: TRBD1; V: TRBV12-3/TRBV12-4; CDR3: CASSLLGDRGRNIQYF; DNA: TGTGCCAGCAGTTTGCTGGGAGACAGGGGTCGAAACATTCAGTACTTC
size: -; J: TRBJ2-7; length: 17; D: TRBD1; V: TRBV12-3/TRBV12-4; CDR3: CASSFGSPSTGGYEQYF; DNA: TGTGCCAGCAGTTTCGGCAGCCCTTCCACAGGGGGTTACGAGCAGTACTTC
size: many; J: TRBJ1-2; length: 13; D: -; V: TRBV6-1; CDR3: CASTRAGQYGYTF; DNA: TGTGCCAGCACCCGGGCAGGGCAATATGGCTACACCTTC
size: -; J: TRBJ2-7; length: 12; D: -; V: TRBV5-1; CDR3: CASSRPGQEQYF; DNA: TGCGCCAGCAGCCGCCCCGGACAAGAGCAGTACTTC
size: many; J: TRBJ2-7; length: 11; D: -; V: TRBV29-1; CDR3: CSVSERYEQYF; DNA: TGCAGCGTCTCCGAGCGGTACGAGCAGTACTTC
size: few; J: TRBJ1-6; length: 13; D: -; V: TRBV11-2; CDR3: CASSPNLNSPLHF; DNA: TGTGCCAGCAGCCCGAACCTTAATTCACCCCTCCACTTT
size: once; J: TRBJ2-7; length: 11; D: -; V: TRBV11-1; CDR3: CTSSTGYEQYF; DNA: TGTACCAGCAGTACCGGGTACGAGCAGTACTTC
size: few; J: TRBJ2-3; length: 17; D: -; V: TRBV27; CDR3: CASRGWGEDPSTDTQYF; DNA: TGTGCCAGCAGAGGGTGGGGCGAGGATCCTAGCACAGATACGCAGTATTTT
size: -; J: TRBJ2-7; length: 15; D: -; V: TRBV4-1; CDR3: CASSQDPGVGYEQYF; DNA: TGCGCCAGCAGCCAAGATCCCGGGGTTGGGTACGAGCAGTACTTC
size: -; J: TRBJ2-3; length: 12; D: TRBD2; V: TRBV20-1; CDR3: CSAAGGTDTQYF; DNA: TGCAGTGCTGCGGGGGGCACAGATACGCAGTATTTT
size: many; J: TRBJ2-2; length: 16; D: TRBD1; V: TRBV10-1; CDR3: CASSVRGPRGTGELFF; DNA: TGCGCCAGCAGTGTCAGGGGGCCTCGAGGCACCGGGGAGCTGTTTTTT
size: many; J: TRBJ2-5; length: 16; D: TRBD1; V: TRBV6-2/TRBV6-3; CDR3: CASSYSGQGAQETQYF; DNA: TGTGCCAGCAGTTACTCCGGACAGGGGGCCCAAGAGACCCAGTACTTC
size: few; J: TRBJ1-1; length: 12; D: -; V: TRBV7-9; CDR3: CASSAVDAEAFF; DNA: TGTGCCAGCAGCGCCGTTGATGCTGAAGCTTTCTTT
size: -; J: TRBJ2-1; length: 15; D: -; V: TRBV15; CDR3: CATSRGLADYNEQFF; DNA: TGTGCCACCAGCAGAGGATTGGCGGACTACAATGAGCAGTTCTTC
size: -; J: TRBJ2-7; length: 12; D: -; V: TRBV2; CDR3: CASGTTLYEQYF; DNA: TGTGCCAGTGGGACAACGCTCTACGAGCAGTACTTC
size: -; J: TRBJ2-7; length: 11; D: -; V: TRBV25-1; CDR3: CASSEGLEQYF; DNA: TGTGCCAGCAGTGAAGGTCTCGAGCAGTACTTC
size: many; J: TRBJ2-6; length: 14; D: -; V: TRBV5-8; CDR3: CASSLGYGANVLTF; DNA: TGTGCCAGCAGCTTGGGGTATGGGGCCAACGTCCTGACTTTC
size: many; J: TRBJ2-3; length: 13; D: -; V: TRBV29-1; CDR3: CSVEDPSTDTQYF; DNA: TGCAGCGTTGAAGATCCCAGCACAGATACGCAGTATTTT
size: -; J: TRBJ2-3; length: 16; D: TRBD2; V: TRBV7-3; CDR3: CASSLMVSGGTDTQYF; DNA: TGTGCCAGCAGCTTAATGGTTAGCGGGGGCACAGATACGCAGTATTTT
size: many; J: TRBJ1-1; length: 13; D: -; V: TRBV12-3/TRBV12-4; CDR3: CASSFGQSTEAFF; DNA: TGTGCCAGCAGTTTCGGACAGAGCACTGAAGCTTTCTTT
size: many; J: TRBJ2-7; length: 12; D: -; V: TRBV7-9; CDR3: CASSTGPYEQYF; DNA: TGTGCCAGCAGCACCGGACCCTACGAGCAGTACTTC
size: many; J: TRBJ1-4; length: 15; D: -; V: TRBV25-1; CDR3: CASSGREGDAEKLFF; DNA: TGTGCCAGCAGTGGTCGCGAGGGAGACGCTGAAAAACTGTTTTTT
size: few; J: TRBJ1-1; length: 16; D: -; V: TRBV25-1; CDR3: CASTPVGGAWYTEAFF; DNA: TGTGCCAGCACCCCGGTGGGGGGCGCATGGTACACTGAAGCTTTCTTT
size: few; J: TRBJ2-7; length: 16; D: TRBD1; V: TRBV12-3/TRBV12-4; CDR3: CASSPRPGTGSYEQYF; DNA: TGTGCCAGCAGTCCCCGTCCCGGGACAGGTTCCTACGAGCAGTACTTC
size: many; J: TRBJ2-1; length: 17; D: TRBD2; V: TRBV9; CDR3: CASSVAVPGGSYNEQFF; DNA: TGTGCCAGCAGCGTAGCTGTTCCGGGGGGCTCCTACAATGAGCAGTTCTTC
size: few; J: TRBJ2-1; length: 20; D: TRBD2; V: TRBV12-3/TRBV12-4; CDR3: CASRPRRGGAGASSYNEQFF; DNA: TGTGCCAGCAGGCCCCGGCGGGGGGGGGCGGGGGCGAGCTCCTACAATGAGCAGTTCTTC
size: few; J: TRBJ2-3; length: 12; D: -; V: TRBV12-3/TRBV12-4; CDR3: CASRMGLAAQYF; DNA: TGTGCCAGCAGGATGGGACTCGCAGCGCAGTATTTT
size: few; J: TRBJ2-7; length: 12; D: TRBD1; V: TRBV10-3; CDR3: CAITDRGYEQYF; DNA: TGTGCCATCACAGACAGGGGCTACGAGCAGTACTTC
size: few; J: TRBJ1-4; length: 13; D: -; V: TRBV11-2; CDR3: CASSPAGNEKLFF; DNA: TGTGCCAGCAGCCCCGCGGGTAATGAAAAACTGTTTTTT
size: many; J: TRBJ2-1; length: 12; D: -; V: TRBV11-2; CDR3: CASSTNYNEQFF; DNA: TGTGCCAGCAGCACCAACTACAATGAGCAGTTCTTC
size: many; J: TRBJ1-2; length: 13; D: -; V: TRBV2; CDR3: CASRWAENYGYTF; DNA: TGTGCCAGCAGGTGGGCAGAAAACTATGGCTACACCTTC
size: few; J: TRBJ1-2; length: 12; D: -; V: TRBV12-3/TRBV12-4; CDR3: CASSRGRYGYTF; DNA: TGTGCCAGCAGTAGGGGACGGTATGGCTACACCTTC
size: few; J: TRBJ2-1; length: 13; D: -; V: TRBV15; CDR3: CATSRDLWNEQFF; DNA: TGTGCCACCAGCAGAGATCTTTGGAATGAGCAGTTCTTC